This entry concerns a single T cell receptor (beta chain). The data were produced by immunoSEQ multiplex PCR, yet TCRdb's version contains in-frame clones alone and is incomplete. This sample has approximately 130,000 clones, with approximately 84% found just once. Germline assignment: CDR1 SEHNR and CDR2 FQNEAQ (reference sequence). The CDR3 consists of 16 residues. V gave up 5 bases and J gave up 6 bases; unmatched junction bases: 12. The sample is drawn from a study of blood T cell repertoires in COVID-19. The sample comprised peripheral blood. The clonotype was recovered from a human donor in a cohort sampled during active COVID-19. This sequence joins TRBV7-9 and TRBJ1-3, with TRBD1 matching over 8 bases. CDR3 residues: CASSPWVNRGTNTIYF. The CDR3 region has the DNA TGTGCCAGCAGCCCCTGGGTCAACAGGGGGACAAACACCATATATTTT.